This T cell receptor beta chain emerged from a study of blood T cell repertoires in COVID-19. Turning to the study itself: The United States, Italy and Spain were the sources of the acute and convalescent COVID-19 samples. PBMCs, B-cell-depleted T cells, or T cells were the source of the cDNA or gDNA that made up the material.

TCRdb's table, derived via immunoSEQ multiplex PCR, lists solely in-frame clones and lacks some. The data show around 400,000 clones, approximately 91% seen once. V dropped 6 bases and J dropped 2 bases, with 14 bases sitting between them. CDR3 length: 14 amino acids. CDR1 KGHSH and CDR2 LQKENI come from the germline V gene. The study assigned cohorts using participant-reported clinical history. A COVID-19 case was met by exposed participants within 2 weeks before study entry. Sequenced sample: PBMCs or T cells enriched from blood (not recorded which). The source is a woman aged 18-29 years who had been exposed to COVID-19. The V call is TRBV18, the J call TRBJ2-7, with D tentatively TRBD2 (6 bases). The CDR3 region has the DNA TGTGCCAGCTCCCCGGGGAGGCTCCCCTACGAGCAGTACTTC. Translating it yields CASSPGRLPYEQYF.